The 17 T cell receptor beta chains reported below all come from one sample, sequenced in a study of blood T cell repertoires in COVID-19. Sequencing used immunoSEQ multiplex PCR; TCRdb keeps in-frame clones, though not all of them. The sample has approximately 210,000 clones, roughly 85% seen once; the top ten hold 2.5% to 3%. The sequenced material came from peripheral blood. The receptors were gathered from a woman aged 70-85 years with active or convalescent COVID-19.

This clone was seen at least ten times. The chain has TRBV30 and TRBJ1-6, with unresolved D. The CDR3 is made up of 13 amino acids. Looked up from germline, CDR1 is GTSNPN and CDR2 is SVGIG (reference sequence). Trimming took 8 bases from V and 6 from J, leaving 14 bases between them. For the CDR3, the DNA is TGTGCCGAGAGGGTACGAAGTAATTCACCCCTCCACTTT. Translation gives CAERVRSNSPLHF.

Only one count was recorded for this clone. The chain links TRBV28 to TRBJ2-7; TRBD1 matches 7 bases. After removal of 0 bases from V and 5 bases from J, the junction contained 4 bases not matched to a gene. Germline assignment: CDR1 MDHEN and CDR2 SYDVKM. This CDR3 contains 14 residues. CDR3 sequence (DNA): TGTGCCAGCAGTTTATGGGGACAGCTTGACGAGCAGTACTTC. It yields the protein CASSLWGQLDEQYF.

The rearrangement joins TRBV19 to TRBJ2-1; perhaps TRBD1 as D (6 bases). Trimming took 3 bases from V and 2 from J, leaving 17 bases between them. The length of the CDR3 is 17 residues. Germline loops: CDR1 LNHDA, CDR2 SQIVND (reference sequence). In DNA form, the CDR3 reads TGTGCCAGTAGTATCTGGGACACCCGATTTACCTACAATGAGCAGTTCTTC. It is translated as CASSIWDTRFTYNEQFF. The whole variable domain, remainder taken from reference TRBV19 and TRBJ2-1, is DGGITQSPKYLFRKEGQNVTLSCEQNLNHDAMYWYRQDPGQGLRLIYYSQIVNDFQKGDIAEGYSVSREKKESFPLTVTSAQKNPTAFYLCASSIWDTRFTYNEQFFGPGTRLTVL.

The V call is TRBV28, the J call TRBJ2-7; 8 bases match TRBD1. With 5 bases clipped from V and 7 bases from J, the junction kept 7 bases outside the gene matches. From germline, CDR1 is MDHEN and CDR2 SYDVKM. The CDR3 runs 13 residues. CDR3 amino acids: CASSVQGAREQYF. The CDR3 coding sequence is TGTGCCAGCAGTGTTCAGGGGGCGAGGGAGCAGTACTTC.

The chain employs TRBV5-1 and TRBJ1-5, with D possibly matching TRBD1 (6 bases). V lost 4 bases, J lost 3 bases, and 17 bases lay in between. The CDR3 has 16 amino acids. Per germline, CDR1 SGHRS and CDR2 YFSETQ. The CDR3 spells CASSPQASGDNQPQHF. Written as DNA, the CDR3 is TGCGCCAGCAGCCCCCAGGCTTCAGGGGACAATCAGCCCCAGCATTTT.

V usage is TRBV5-8 and J usage is TRBJ1-2; 8 nucleotides line up with TRBD1. CDR3 size: 16 residues. Germline trimming cut 0 bases from V and 0 bases from J; bases unmatched to any gene: 4. The V gene's germline CDR1 is SGHTS and CDR2 YDEGEE. CDR3 nucleotides: TGTGCCAGCAGCTTGGGACAGGGGCCAACTAACTATGGCTACACCTTC. Its protein is CASSLGQGPTNYGYTF.

The rearrangement joins TRBV18 to TRBJ2-1; D perhaps matches TRBD2 (5 bases). Trimming cost V 3 bases and J 6 bases, with 12 bases left between them. The germline V gene has CDR1 KGHSH and CDR2 LQKENI. This CDR3 spans 14 amino acids. CDR3 sequence: CASSPPRRSNEQFF. In DNA, the CDR3 is TGTGCCAGCTCACCCCCCAGGAGGTCCAATGAGCAGTTCTTC.

The J gene is TRBJ1-5, the V gene TRBV6-1, with D tentatively TRBD1 (5 bases). Trimming removed 3 bases from V and 6 bases from J, with 12 bases in between. CDR1 and CDR2 from the germline V gene are MNHNS and SASEGT. The CDR3 runs 14 residues. CDR3 bases: TGTGCCAGCAGTGATGGCTTAACAGGTCAGCCCCAGCATTTT. Its protein product is CASSDGLTGQPQHF.

CDR3 nucleotide sequence: TGTGCCAGCAGCGTGAGGGACTCCCACTGGGACACCATATATTTT. Residues: CASSVRDSHWDTIYF. This chain links TRBV9 with TRBJ1-3; D possibly corresponds to TRBD1 (5 bases). V was clipped by 2 bases and J by 8 bases, with 17 bases between them. From germline, CDR1 is SGDLS and CDR2 YYNGEE. There are 15 residues in the CDR3.

This clone was seen once. V usage is TRBV5-1 and J usage is TRBJ2-7; no firm D call. The V end lost 0 bases, the J end lost 6 bases, and 13 bases lay between the germline ends. Germline V gene sequence: CDR1 SGHRS, CDR2 YFSETQ. The CDR3 is 14 amino acids. CDR3 DNA: TGCGCCAGCAGCTTGGATCCCAGGCCGAGCGAGCAGTACTTC. Amino acid sequence: CASSLDPRPSEQYF.

J is TRBJ1-1 and V is TRBV6-1; perhaps TRBD1 as D (5 bases). CDR3 length equals 16 residues. Trimming cost V 1 base and J 1 base, with 13 bases left between them. CDR1 is MNHNS and CDR2 is SASEGT in the germline V gene. The CDR3 DNA reads as TGTGCCAGCAGTGAAGAGTGGGGCTTAAAGAACACTGAAGCTTTCTTT. As protein: CASSEEWGLKNTEAFF.

The rearrangement uses TRBV28 and TRBJ2-3; D might be TRBD2 (6 bases). Deletions cut 6 bases from V and 0 bases from J, with 13 bases between. This CDR3 has 15 residues. The germline V gene has CDR1 MDHEN and CDR2 SYDVKM. DNA of the CDR3: TGTGCCAGCAGCCCTATAGCGGATAGCACAGATACGCAGTATTTT. This codes for CASSPIADSTDTQYF.

The chain has TRBV6-6 and TRBJ1-5, with 10 bases fitting TRBD1. V gave up 0 bases and J gave up 2 bases; unmatched junction bases: 1. The germline gives CDR1 MNHNY, CDR2 SVGAGI (reference sequence). The CDR3 spans 16 residues. The CDR3 spells CASSYSGTGGNQPQHF. The CDR3 nucleotides are TGTGCCAGCAGTTACTCCGGGACAGGGGGCAATCAGCCCCAGCATTTT.

The V and J genes are TRBV7-9 and TRBJ2-3; 10 nucleotides align to TRBD2. The V gene end was trimmed by 5 bases and the J gene end by 2 bases; junction bases not matched to a gene: 7. This CDR3 is 16 amino acids long. Germline V gives CDR1 SEHNR, CDR2 FQNEAQ (reference sequence). The CDR3 DNA follows: TGTGCCAGCAGCCCCGGACTAGCGGCCCACACAGATACGCAGTATTTT. Amino acid sequence: CASSPGLAAHTDTQYF.

This chain links TRBV3-1 (or the pseudogene TRBV3-2) with TRBJ1-3; D might be TRBD1 (5 bases). The V end was cut by 0 bases, the J end by 0 bases, with 12 bases between. The CDR3 extends over 17 amino acids. Per the germline V gene, CDR1 is LGHDT and CDR2 is YNNKEL (reference sequence). The CDR3 sequence: CASSQDRRGFSGNTIYF. The CDR3 DNA reads as TGTGCCAGCAGCCAAGATCGGAGGGGCTTCTCTGGAAACACCATATATTTT.

The V gene is TRBV2, the J gene TRBJ1-6, with D unresolved. The CDR3 sequence is 13 residues long. CDR1 is SNHLY and CDR2 is FYNNEI in the germline V gene. Trimming shortened V by 7 bases and J by 7 bases, and 11 bases separated the two germline ends. The CDR3 loop reads CASIKGGNSPLHF. The CDR3 DNA reads as TGTGCCAGCATCAAGGGAGGGAATTCACCCCTCCACTTT.

The genes are TRBV24-1 and TRBJ1-2, with D uncertain. Germline V gene data show CDR1 as KGHDR and CDR2 as SFDVKD. The length of the CDR3 is 14 residues. The V end lost 4 bases, the J end lost 3 bases, and 11 bases lay between the germline ends. CDR3 sequence: CATSDLYTDYGYTF. The CDR3 DNA reads TGTGCCACCAGTGACCTATATACAGACTATGGCTACACCTTC.